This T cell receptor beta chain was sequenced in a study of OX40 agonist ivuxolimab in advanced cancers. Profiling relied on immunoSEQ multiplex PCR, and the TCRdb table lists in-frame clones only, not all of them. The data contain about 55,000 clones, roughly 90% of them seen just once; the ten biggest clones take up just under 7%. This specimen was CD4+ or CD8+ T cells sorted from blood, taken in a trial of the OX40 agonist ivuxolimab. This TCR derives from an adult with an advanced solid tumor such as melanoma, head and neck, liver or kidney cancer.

For the CDR3, the DNA is TGTGCCAGCGGTAGACAGGGGGCTAGGGAGACCCAGTACTTC. Encoded protein: CASGRQGARETQYF. The V call is TRBV27, the J call TRBJ2-5, with 10 nucleotides matching TRBD1. The CDR3 is made up of 14 amino acids. The germline gives CDR1 MNHEY, CDR2 SMNVEV (reference sequence). V dropped 8 bases and J dropped 5; count of bases not matched to a gene: 8.